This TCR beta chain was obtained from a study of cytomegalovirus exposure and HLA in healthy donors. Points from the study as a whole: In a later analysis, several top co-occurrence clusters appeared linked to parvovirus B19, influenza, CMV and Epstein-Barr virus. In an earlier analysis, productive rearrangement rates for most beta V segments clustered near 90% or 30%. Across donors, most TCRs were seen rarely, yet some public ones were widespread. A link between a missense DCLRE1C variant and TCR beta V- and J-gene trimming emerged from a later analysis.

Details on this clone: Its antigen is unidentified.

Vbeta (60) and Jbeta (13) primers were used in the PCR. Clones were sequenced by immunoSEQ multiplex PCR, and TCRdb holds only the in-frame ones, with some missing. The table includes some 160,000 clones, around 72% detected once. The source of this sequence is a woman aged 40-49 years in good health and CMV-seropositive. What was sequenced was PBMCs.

CDR3 sequence reads: CAWEQGKGGYTF. The CDR3 DNA reads TGTGCCTGGGAACAGGGGAAGGGTGGCTACACCTTC. The chain couples TRBV30 to TRBJ1-2; TRBD1 matches 7 bases. The CDR3 contains 12 residues. J gave up 7 bases and V 5 bases, and 7 bases lay outside the gene matches. Germline V CDR1 and CDR2: GTSNPN, SVGIG (reference sequence).